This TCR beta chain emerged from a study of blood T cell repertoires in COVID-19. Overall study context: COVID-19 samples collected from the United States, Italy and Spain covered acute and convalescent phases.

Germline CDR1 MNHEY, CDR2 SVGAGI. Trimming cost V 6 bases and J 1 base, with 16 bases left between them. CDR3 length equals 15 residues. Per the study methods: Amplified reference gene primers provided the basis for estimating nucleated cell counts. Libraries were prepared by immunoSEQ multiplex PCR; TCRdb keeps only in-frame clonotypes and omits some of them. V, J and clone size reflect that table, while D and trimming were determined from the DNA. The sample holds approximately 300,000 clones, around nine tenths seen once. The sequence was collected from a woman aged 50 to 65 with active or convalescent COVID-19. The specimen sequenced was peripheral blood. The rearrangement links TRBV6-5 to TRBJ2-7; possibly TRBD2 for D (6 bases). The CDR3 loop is CASSYGTFGSYEQYF. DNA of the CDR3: TGTGCCAGCAGCTATGGGACTTTCGGATCCTACGAGCAGTACTTC.